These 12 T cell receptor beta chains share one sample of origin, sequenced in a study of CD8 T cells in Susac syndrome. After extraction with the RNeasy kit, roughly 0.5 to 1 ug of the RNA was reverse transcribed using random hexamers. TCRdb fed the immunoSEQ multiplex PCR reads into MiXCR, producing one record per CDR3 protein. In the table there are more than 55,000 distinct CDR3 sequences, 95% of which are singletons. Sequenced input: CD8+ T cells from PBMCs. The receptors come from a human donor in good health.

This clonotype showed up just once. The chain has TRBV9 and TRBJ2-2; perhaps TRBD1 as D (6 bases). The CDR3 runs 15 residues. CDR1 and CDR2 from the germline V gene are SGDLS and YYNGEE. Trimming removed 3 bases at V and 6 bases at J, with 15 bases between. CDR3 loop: CASSDRDTEAGELFF. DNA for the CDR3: TGTGCCAGCAGCGACCGGGACACCGAGGCCGGGGAGCTGTTTTTT.

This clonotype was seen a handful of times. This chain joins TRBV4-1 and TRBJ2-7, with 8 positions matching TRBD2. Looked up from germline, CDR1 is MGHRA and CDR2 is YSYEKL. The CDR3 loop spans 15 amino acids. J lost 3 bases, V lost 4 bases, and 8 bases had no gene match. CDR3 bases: TGCGCCAGCAGCCCCGAAGCGGGACTAGTCTACGAGCAGTACTTC. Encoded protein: CASSPEAGLVYEQYF.

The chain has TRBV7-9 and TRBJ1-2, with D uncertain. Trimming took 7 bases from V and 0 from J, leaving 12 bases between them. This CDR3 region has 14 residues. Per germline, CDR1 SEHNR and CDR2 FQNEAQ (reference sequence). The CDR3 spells CASNMDGPNYGYTF. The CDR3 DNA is TGTGCCAGCAATATGGACGGACCTAACTATGGCTACACCTTC.

The DNA of the CDR3 is TGTGCCAGCAGTGAAAGGGGGCGGGACAGAGTTTACGAGCAGTACTTC. It yields the protein CASSERGRDRVYEQYF. The J gene is TRBJ2-7, the V gene TRBV25-1, with D tentatively TRBD1 (7 bases). The CDR3 is 16 amino acids. The germline V gene encodes CDR1 MGHDK and CDR2 SYGVNS. V lost 2 bases, J lost 4 bases, and 18 bases lay in between.

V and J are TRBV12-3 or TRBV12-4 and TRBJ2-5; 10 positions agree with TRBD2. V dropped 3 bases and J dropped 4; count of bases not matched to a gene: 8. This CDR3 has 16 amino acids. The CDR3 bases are TGTGCCAGCAGTTTTCCAGCGGGGGGGCCTGGAGAGACCCAGTACTTC. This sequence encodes CASSFPAGGPGETQYF.

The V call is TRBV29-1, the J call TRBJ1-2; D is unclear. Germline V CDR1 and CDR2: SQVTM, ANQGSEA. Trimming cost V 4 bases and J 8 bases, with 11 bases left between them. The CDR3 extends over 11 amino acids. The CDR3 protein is CSVAQVEGYTF. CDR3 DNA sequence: TGCAGCGTTGCGCAGGTGGAGGGCTACACCTTC.

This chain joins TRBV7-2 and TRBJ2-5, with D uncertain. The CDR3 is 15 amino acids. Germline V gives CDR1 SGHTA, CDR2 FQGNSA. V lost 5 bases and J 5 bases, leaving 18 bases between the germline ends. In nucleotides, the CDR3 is TGTGCCAGCAGCCCCTTGATCAAAAGTGGTGAGACCCAGTACTTC. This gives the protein CASSPLIKSGETQYF.

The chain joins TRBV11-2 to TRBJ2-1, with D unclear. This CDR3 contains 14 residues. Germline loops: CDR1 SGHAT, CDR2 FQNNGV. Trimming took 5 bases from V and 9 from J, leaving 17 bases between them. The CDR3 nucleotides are TGTGCCAGCAGCCCCCACCGGACCGGTGGTGAGCAGTTCTTC. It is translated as CASSPHRTGGEQFF.

DNA of the CDR3: TGTGCCAGCAGCTTAGTGATGGGACCCCAGGGGGGCCAGTACTTC. Protein sequence: CASSLVMGPQGGQYF. The chain recombines TRBV7-8 with TRBJ2-5; the D gene is possibly TRBD1 (7 bases). The CDR3 has 15 residues. V lost 1 base and J 10 bases, leaving 19 bases between the germline ends. Looked up from germline, CDR1 is SGHVS and CDR2 is FQNEAQ.

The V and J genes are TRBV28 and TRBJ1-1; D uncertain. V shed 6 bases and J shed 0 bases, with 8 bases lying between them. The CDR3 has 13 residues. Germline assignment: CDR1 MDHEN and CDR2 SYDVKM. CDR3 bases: TGTGCCAGCAGCTCCACTCTGAACACTGAAGCTTTCTTT. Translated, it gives CASSSTLNTEAFF. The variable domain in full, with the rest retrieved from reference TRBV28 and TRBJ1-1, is DVKVTQSSRYLVKRTGEKVFLECVQDMDHENMFWYRQDPGLGLRLIYFSYDVKMKEKGDIPEGYSVSREKKERFSLILESASTNQTSMYLCASSSTLNTEAFFGQGTRLTVV.

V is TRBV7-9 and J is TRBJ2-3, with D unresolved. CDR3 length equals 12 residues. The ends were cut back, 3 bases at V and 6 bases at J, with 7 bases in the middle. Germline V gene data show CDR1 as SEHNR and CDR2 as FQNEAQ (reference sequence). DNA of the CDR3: TGTGCCAGCAGCTTCGGGCCGGATACGCAGTATTTT. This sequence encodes CASSFGPDTQYF.

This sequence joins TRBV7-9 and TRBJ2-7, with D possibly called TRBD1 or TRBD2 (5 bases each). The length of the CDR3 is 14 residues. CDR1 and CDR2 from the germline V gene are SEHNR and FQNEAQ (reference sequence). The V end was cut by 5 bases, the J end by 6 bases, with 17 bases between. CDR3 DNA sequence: TGTGCCAGCAGCCCGTACCAAGGGACGGCCGAGCAGTACTTC. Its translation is CASSPYQGTAEQYF.